What follows is one TCR beta chain and its context. The antigen is unknown. This sample was taken from a study of response to subunit inactivated influenza vaccine. The J segment lost 9 bases and the V segment lost 3 bases, leaving 6 bases of the junction unmatched. The CDR3 length is 15 residues. MiXCR, run by TCRdb on the RT-PCR reads, gives a single entry per CDR3 protein. The sample records 800,000 or so distinct CDR3 sequences, 21% being singletons. Regarding the study as a whole: The authors offered the suggestion that each seasonal influenza vaccination recruits few new T cells.

The material sequenced was PBMCs from blood, taken 4 to 6 days after vaccination. The sequence was collected from a man aged 50 to 59 who received an inactivated influenza vaccine. The chain carries TRBV12-3 or TRBV12-4 and TRBJ2-1; 12 nucleotides match TRBD2. CDR3 DNA: TGTGCCAGCAGTTTGACTAGCGGGGGCCTACCTGAGCAGTTCTTC. Protein: CASSLTSGGLPEQFF.